Included here is one T cell receptor (beta chain) sequence, with context. Its antigen is undetermined. This sample was taken from a study of T cell repertoires in cytomegalovirus infection. For the study at large: Matching HLA type and CMV infection were both indicated by public TCR beta signatures. Study-wide results and caveats: The ex vivo response was dominated by HLA-C-restricted CMV-specific TCR beta clonotypes. Using cumulative public TCR beta family frequency, the authors identified those who carried CMV together with the relevant HLA.

TCRdb analysed the reads with MiXCR anew, one entry per CDR3 protein. The sample gives approximately 770,000 distinct CDR3 sequences, roughly 29% of which show up once; around 12% is in the top ten. Trimming took off 5 bases at V and 4 bases at J, with 11 bases between the two ends. CDR1 is MNHEY and CDR2 is SMNVEV in the germline V gene (reference sequence). There are 13 residues in the CDR3. The sequence was collected from a human donor in good health (CMV status not recorded). Some clones in this sample may be carry-over from other donors' samples. The source was cultured CD8+ T cells from PBMCs, collected from culture after CMV antigen stimulation. V usage is TRBV27 and J usage is TRBJ1-2, with D unclear. In DNA, the CDR3 is TGTGCCAGCAGTAACAGCCTCTTCTATGGCTACACCTTC. Translating it yields CASSNSLFYGYTF.